One sample yielded the 22 T cell receptor beta chains listed below, sequenced in a study of T cell responses to AZD1222 COVID-19 vaccine. Using immunoSEQ multiplex PCR, the repertoire was profiled, and TCRdb retains in-frame clones only, with some absent. The table has about 120,000 clones, 90% seen once. This sample comprised peripheral blood, obtained on day 0 of AZD1222 vaccination. The receptors were gathered from an adult in good health.

The chain has TRBV24-1 and TRBJ2-6, with no clear D. This CDR3 spans 13 amino acids. V was cut by 3 bases and J by 2 bases, with 1 base left in between. Germline CDR1 reads KGHDR; CDR2 reads SFDVKD. The CDR3 DNA sequence: TGTGCCACCAGTGATCCTGGGGCCAACGTCCTGACTTTC. Protein sequence: CATSDPGANVLTF.

The rearrangement links TRBV11-3 to TRBJ2-1, with 12 positions matching TRBD2. Germline V gene data show CDR1 as SGHNT and CDR2 as YENEEA. V trimming: 5 bases; J trimming: 5 bases; junction bases outside the gene matches: 10. The CDR3 loop spans 17 amino acids. The CDR3 DNA reads TGTGCCAGCAGCCTCTCTAGCGGGGGGGGCCTCAACAATGAGCAGTTCTTC. The encoded protein is CASSLSSGGGLNNEQFF.

V is TRBV19 and J is TRBJ2-6, with D tentatively TRBD1 (5 bases). Germline V CDR1 and CDR2: LNHDA, SQIVND (reference sequence). The CDR3 is made up of 15 amino acids. The V gene lost 4 bases and the J gene lost 15 bases, with 22 bases spanning the gap. The CDR3 DNA sequence: TGTGCCAGTAGTACCCCTGCAGGGCCCCTTTTTCGCCTGACTTTC. It is translated as CASSTPAGPLFRLTF.

This chain uses TRBV24-1 with TRBJ2-2; the match to TRBD2 covers 11 bases. The CDR3 runs to 18 residues. The V gene's germline CDR1 is KGHDR and CDR2 SFDVKD. The V and J ends lost 0 bases and 8 bases, in that order; junction bases with no gene match: 10. In DNA form, the CDR3 reads TGTGCCACCAGTGATTTGCCAGAGACTAGCGGGGCCTCGGGGGAGCTGTTTTTT. It specifies CATSDLPETSGASGELFF.

The rearrangement joins TRBV28 to TRBJ1-2; D gene unclear. The germline CDR1 and CDR2 sequences are MDHEN and SYDVKM. V was cut by 7 bases and J by 3 bases, with 9 bases left in between. The CDR3 runs to 12 residues. The CDR3 DNA is TGTGCCAGCACCCCAAGGCACTATGGCTACACCTTC. Translating it yields CASTPRHYGYTF.

In DNA, the CDR3 is TGTGCCAGCAGTTTAAGGTCACCCCTCCACTTT. The encoded protein is CASSLRSPLHF. The chain links TRBV28 to TRBJ1-6; D gene uncertain. V shed 2 bases and J shed 10 bases, with 3 bases lying between them. In germline, CDR1 is MDHEN, CDR2 SYDVKM. The CDR3 totals 11 residues.

This sequence joins TRBV6-5 and TRBJ1-1; D uncertain. The CDR3 is made up of 12 amino acids. Germline values: CDR1 MNHEY, CDR2 SVGAGI. Trimming took off 4 bases at V and 7 bases at J, with 10 bases between the two ends. CDR3 nucleotides: TGTGCCAGCAGTTCCGTCCGAGGTGAAGCTTTCTTT. Translating gives CASSSVRGEAFF.

The chain has TRBV6-2 or TRBV6-3 and TRBJ1-2, with a weak D call TRBD1 (5 bases). The germline V gene encodes CDR1 MNHEY and CDR2 SVGEGT. V lost 6 bases and J lost 8, with 19 bases in between. The CDR3 loop spans 14 amino acids. In nucleotides, the CDR3 is TGTGCCAGCAGCCAGACAGTGCCCTGGAACGGCTACACCTTC. Its protein product is CASSQTVPWNGYTF.

The chain combines TRBV19 with TRBJ1-5, with TRBD1 matching 9 bases. This CDR3 comprises 14 residues. Germline values: CDR1 LNHDA, CDR2 SQIVND (reference sequence). The junction had 2 bases not matched to a gene; V was cut back by 5 bases and J by 3 bases. The CDR3 loop reads CASSWTGDNQPQHF. In DNA form, the CDR3 reads TGTGCCAGTAGTTGGACAGGGGACAATCAGCCCCAGCATTTT.

This clone was counted a few times. This chain links TRBV7-8 with TRBJ2-2; possibly TRBD2 for D (5 bases). The CDR3 contains 15 residues. V shed 5 bases and J shed 5 bases, with 15 bases lying between them. In germline, CDR1 is SGHVS, CDR2 FQNEAQ. The CDR3 reads CASSPLGEWTGELFF. The CDR3 bases are TGTGCCAGCAGCCCCCTCGGGGAGTGGACCGGGGAGCTGTTTTTT.

The chain links TRBV4-3 to TRBJ2-3; D is unclear. Germline CDR1 and CDR2: LGHNA and YSLEER. CDR3 length: 18 amino acids. V shed 0 bases and J shed 4 bases, with 20 bases lying between them. DNA for the CDR3: TGCGCCAGCAGCCAAGAATGGCTTGAGCAGTACAAGGCAGATACGCAGTATTTT. As protein: CASSQEWLEQYKADTQYF.

The rearrangement uses TRBV7-9 and TRBJ2-1; 11 bases are a match to TRBD2. The CDR3 sequence is 16 residues long. J lost 10 bases, V lost 4 bases, and 12 bases had no gene match. Germline values: CDR1 SEHNR, CDR2 FQNEAQ (reference sequence). The CDR3: CASSSPRIAGGREQFF. CDR3 sequence (DNA): TGTGCCAGCAGCTCCCCTCGTATAGCGGGGGGGCGCGAGCAGTTCTTC.

This clone was seen once. The chain employs TRBV5-1 and TRBJ1-4; TRBD1 matches 7 bases. This CDR3 spans 13 amino acids. V lost 7 bases to trimming and J lost 7 bases; unmatched junction nucleotides: 7. Germline CDR1 and CDR2: SGHRS and YFSETQ. The CDR3 sequence is CASSRTGGEKLFF. The CDR3 bases are TGCGCCAGCTCCCGGACAGGAGGTGAAAAACTGTTTTTT. The full variable domain, its missing parts supplied by reference TRBV5-1 and TRBJ1-4, is KAGVTQTPRYLIKTRGQQVTLSCSPISGHRSVSWYQQTPGQGLQFLFEYFSETQRNKGNFPGRFSGRQFSNSRSEMNVSTLELGDSALYLCASSRTGGEKLFFGSGTQLSVL.

DNA for the CDR3: TGTGCCAGCAGCTTGAGGGCCATACGGTCACCCCTCCACTTT. It codes for CASSLRAIRSPLHF. V usage is TRBV5-6 and J usage is TRBJ1-6; no firm D call. V was cut by 1 base and J by 10 bases, with 12 bases left in between. The CDR3 has 14 residues. From germline, CDR1 is SGHDT and CDR2 YYEEEE.

Of note for this clone: The junction and the germline gene differ at one end; a read error may be behind it. V gene TRBV28 combines with J gene TRBJ1-1; TRBD1 agrees at 12 bases. CDR1 MDHEN and CDR2 SYDVKM come from the germline V gene. The CDR3 sequence is 17 residues long. In DNA, the CDR3 is TGTACCAGCAGTAAGGGACAGGGGGCAAATTTAAACACTGAAGCTTTCTTT. Residues: CTSSKGQGANLNTEAFF.

The genes are TRBV6-5 and TRBJ1-1, with a weak D call TRBD1 (5 bases). Germline lookup yields CDR1 MNHEY and CDR2 SVGAGI. The V and J ends lost 7 bases and 1 base respectively, with 7 bases between them. This CDR3 contains 12 residues. Written as DNA, the CDR3 is TGTGCCAGCAAAAGGGGGAACACTGAAGCTTTCTTT. It translates to CASKRGNTEAFF.

The chain is built from TRBV5-8 and TRBJ2-5, with 9 bases identical to TRBD2. Germline V gene sequence: CDR1 SGHTS, CDR2 YDEGEE. CDR3 length: 16 amino acids. The V segment lost 0 bases and the J segment 1 base; nucleotides outside the gene matches: 4. CDR3 sequence (DNA): TGTGCCAGCAGCTTGGGTAGCGGGGGCATCCAAGAGACCCAGTACTTC. Translation: CASSLGSGGIQETQYF.

This sequence joins TRBV6-2 or TRBV6-3 and TRBJ2-3; 9 bases fit TRBD2. The germline gives CDR1 MNHEY, CDR2 SVGEGT. With V trimmed by 5 bases and J by 1 base, 7 bases remained unmatched. The CDR3 contains 16 residues. The DNA of the CDR3 is TGTGCCAGCAGTCCGGAGCGGGGGGTCCGCACAGATACGCAGTATTTT. Protein: CASSPERGVRTDTQYF.

This clone came up once. The chain carries TRBV14 and TRBJ1-6; D is uncertain. V lost 0 bases, J lost 3 bases, and 6 bases lay in between. The CDR3 is 15 residues long. Looked up from germline, CDR1 is SGHDN and CDR2 is FVKESK. The CDR3 loop is CASSQEVFYNSPLHF. The CDR3, as DNA: TGTGCCAGCAGCCAAGAGGTCTTCTATAATTCACCCCTCCACTTT.

The chain is built from TRBV9 and TRBJ2-7, with 12 bases aligning to TRBD2. Germline V CDR1 and CDR2: SGDLS, YYNGEE. The CDR3 has 15 residues. V shed 4 bases and J 3 bases; nucleotides not matched to a gene: 5. The DNA of the CDR3 is TGTGCCAGCAGCCCGACTAGCGGGGGTTTCTACGAGCAGTACTTC. Amino acid sequence: CASSPTSGGFYEQYF.

The chain links TRBV3-1 (or the pseudogene TRBV3-2) to TRBJ2-3; 8 nucleotides agree with TRBD2. CDR3 length equals 17 residues. J lost 5 bases, V lost 6 bases, and 16 bases had no gene match. Per germline, CDR1 LGHDT and CDR2 YNNKEL (reference sequence). CDR3 in amino acids: CASSPKIGLAGGDTQYF. The CDR3 region has the DNA TGTGCCAGCAGTCCCAAGATCGGGCTAGCGGGCGGAGATACGCAGTATTTT.

Here the CDR3 reads CASGDASDTQYF. The CDR3 nucleotides read TGTGCCTCCGGGGACGCCTCAGATACGCAGTATTTT. The chain uses TRBV6-5 and TRBJ2-3, with D perhaps TRBD1 or TRBD2 (5 bases each). Germline CDR1 and CDR2: MNHEY and SVGAGI. Trimming cost V 11 bases and J 4 bases, with 13 bases left between them. The CDR3 spans 12 residues.